A single sample gave rise to the 16 T cell receptor beta chains below, sequenced in a study of blood T cells in healthy people across ages. A second PCR of 7 to 11 cycles used a sample-barcoded 5' primer and a J-beta primer mix. TCRdb called the 5' RACE reads again in MiXCR, with one record for every CDR3 protein. The profile shows 710,000 or so distinct CDR3 sequences, approximately 21% of them singletons. The sample taken for sequencing was blood. These receptors all stem from a man aged 65 to 85 in good health.

There are a few counts of this clonotype. The chain has TRBV18 and TRBJ1-1; TRBD1 might be the D (6 bases). CDR3 length equals 14 residues. The V and J ends lost 2 bases and 5 bases respectively, with 12 bases between them. CDR1 KGHSH and CDR2 LQKENI come from the germline V gene. The CDR3, as DNA: TGTGCCAGCTCACCAGGGGGCGTACGGACTGAAGCTTTCTTT. As protein: CASSPGGVRTEAFF.

The table lists this clonotype with a few counts. V is TRBV3-1 and J is TRBJ2-7; 14 bases are shared with TRBD2. J gave up 1 base and V 3 bases, and 8 bases lay outside the gene matches. The CDR3 runs to 18 residues. Germline CDR1 and CDR2: LGHDT and YNNKEL (reference sequence). Here the CDR3 reads CASSQTSGGAGLSYEQYF. The CDR3 nucleotides read TGTGCCAGCAGCCAGACTAGCGGGGGGGCCGGGTTGTCCTACGAGCAGTACTTC.

This clonotype turned up a few times. V gene TRBV6-5 combines with J gene TRBJ2-6; D unclear. Trimming took 2 bases from V and 4 from J, leaving 12 bases between them. CDR3 length: 16 amino acids. Per the germline V gene, CDR1 is MNHEY and CDR2 is SVGAGI. CDR3 in amino acids: CASSYIGWPGANVLTF. CDR3 nucleotides: TGTGCCAGCAGTTACATCGGATGGCCCGGGGCCAACGTCCTGACTTTC.

This clonotype was observed a handful of times. J is TRBJ2-5 and V is TRBV20-1; D may be TRBD2 (5 bases). CDR1 and CDR2 from the germline V gene are DFQATT and SNEGSKA (reference sequence). This CDR3 is 13 amino acids long. The V end lost 4 bases, the J end lost 0 bases, and 9 bases lay between the germline ends. CDR3 nucleotide sequence: TGCAGTGCTATATTAGCGTACCAAGAGACCCAGTACTTC. It codes for CSAILAYQETQYF.

This clonotype was seen more than once but under ten times. This chain connects TRBV25-1 to TRBJ1-2, with D unclear. The germline V and J ends were trimmed by 4 bases and 1 base, with 7 bases remaining between them. The germline V gene encodes CDR1 MGHDK and CDR2 SYGVNS. CDR3 length: 13 amino acids. CDR3 protein: CASSVGVNYGYTF. The CDR3 DNA sequence: TGTGCCAGCAGTGTGGGAGTTAACTATGGCTACACCTTC.

This sequence joins TRBV27 and TRBJ2-1, with 7 nucleotides matching TRBD1. The DNA matches TRBJ2-5 better at its end, which makes the J call doubtful. This CDR3 comprises 15 residues. The germline V gene encodes CDR1 MNHEY and CDR2 SMNVEV (reference sequence). CDR3 sequence reads: CASSATGTDAVTQYF. The CDR3 DNA sequence: TGTGCCAGCAGTGCAACTGGGACAGATGCAGTGACCCAGTACTTC.

This chain uses TRBV28 with TRBJ2-7, with D maybe TRBD2 (6 bases). The CDR3 is made up of 13 amino acids. Trimming shortened V by 5 bases and J by 9 bases, and 17 bases separated the two germline ends. Germline V gives CDR1 MDHEN, CDR2 SYDVKM. CDR3 sequence reads: CASSSDGLKVQYV. CDR3 bases: TGTGCCAGCAGTAGCGATGGACTAAAAGTGCAGTACGTC.

This clonotype was found a few times. The chain combines TRBV28 with TRBJ2-6; D remains unclear. Germline loops: CDR1 MDHEN, CDR2 SYDVKM. Between the trimmed V and J ends, which lost 6 bases and 1 base, there was a span of 19 bases. The CDR3 totals 18 residues. CDR3 residues: CASSVYRPQVSGANVLTF. DNA of the CDR3: TGTGCCAGCAGCGTTTATCGACCTCAGGTTTCTGGGGCCAACGTCCTGACTTTC.

The J gene is TRBJ1-2, the V gene TRBV12-3 or TRBV12-4; D unclear. V lost 6 bases to trimming and J lost 8 bases, with 13 bases between them. The CDR3 runs 12 residues. The CDR3 coding sequence is TGTGCCAGCAGCTACGCCGCTACCGGCTACACCTTC. This gives the protein CASSYAATGYTF.

DNA for the CDR3: TGTGCCTGGAGTTCAGGACAGGGTTTGTATGGCTACACCTTC. This gives the protein CAWSSGQGLYGYTF. This chain joins TRBV30 and TRBJ1-2, with 8 bases that match TRBD1. In germline, CDR1 is GTSNPN, CDR2 SVGIG (reference sequence). The CDR3 is 14 amino acids. The junction had 7 bases not matched to a gene; V was cut back by 2 bases and J by 5 bases.

Only a few counts were recorded for this clonotype. In nucleotides, the CDR3 is TGTGCCAGCAGGGAAACGCAGCTCCATGGCTACACCTTC. Its protein product is CASRETQLHGYTF. This sequence joins TRBV12-3 or TRBV12-4 and TRBJ1-2; the D is unclear. V lost 6 bases, J lost 6 bases, and 14 bases lay in between. The CDR3 totals 13 residues.

The chain recombines TRBV29-1 with TRBJ2-3; TRBD2 matches at 14 bases. CDR1 and CDR2 (germline): SQVTM, ANQGSEA. There are 19 residues in the CDR3. Germline trimming cut 4 bases from V and 4 bases from J; bases unmatched to any gene: 16. CDR3 coding DNA: TGCAGCGTTGTAGCTCGGGGACTAGCGGGGGTTACTGGTGCAGATACGCAGTATTTT. Translation: CSVVARGLAGVTGADTQYF.

The genes are TRBV7-2 and TRBJ2-1; 15 positions agree with TRBD2. Germline assignment: CDR1 SGHTA and CDR2 FQGNSA. The CDR3 totals 16 residues. J gave up 8 bases and V 3 bases, and 5 bases lay outside the gene matches. CDR3 sequence (DNA): TGTGCCAGCAGCTTGGGGACTAGCGGGAGGCTCTATGAGCAGTTCTTC. It translates to CASSLGTSGRLYEQFF.

This clonotype appeared a few times. The chain joins TRBV4-1 to TRBJ2-5; TRBD1 matches 9 bases. The end of the DNA aligns better with TRBJ2-1, so the J call may be wrong. Germline lookup yields CDR1 MGHRA and CDR2 YSYEKL. CDR3 length: 17 residues. CDR3 protein: CASSQERVRQGVNEQFF. Here the CDR3 DNA reads TGCGCCAGCAGCCAAGAAAGAGTCCGACAGGGGGTCAATGAGCAGTTCTTC.

J is TRBJ2-1 and V is TRBV29-1; D is possibly TRBD2 (5 bases). There are 14 residues in the CDR3. V was clipped by 3 bases and J by 5 bases, with 14 bases between them. Germline V CDR1 and CDR2: SQVTM, ANQGSEA. The CDR3 DNA follows: TGCAGCGTTGACAGGCGGCTAGCTAACAATGAGCAGTTCTTC. Translated: CSVDRRLANNEQFF.

With regard to this clonotype: The junction departs from the called germline gene at one end, perhaps through a read error. V is TRBV7-6 and J is TRBJ2-3, with 13 positions matching TRBD2. The CDR3 sequence is 13 residues long. The V gene's germline CDR1 is SGHVS and CDR2 FNYEAQ. As DNA, the CDR3 is TGTGCCAGCAGCCGACTAGCGGGGGGCCGCCAGAGTTTT. It encodes CASSRLAGGRQSF.